This T cell receptor (beta chain) was sequenced for a study of patients and donors after allogeneic stem cell transplantation. This clonotype was seen only once. One entry per CDR3 protein, called by TCRdb with MiXCR from the RT-PCR reads. The sample includes hundreds of thousands of distinct CDR3 sequences, approximately 16% seen only once; the top ten take roughly 7.2%. Trimming pared 5 bases from V and 0 bases from J, leaving 12 bases between. This CDR3 has 16 residues. CDR1 and CDR2 from the germline V gene are SGHNT and YYREEE (reference sequence). V is TRBV5-4 and J is TRBJ2-6; unclear D gene. The sequencing input was blood, either unsorted or a sorted T cell fraction (not recorded which). This receptor was identified in a human donor who was either an allogeneic HSCT recipient or a stem cell or donor lymphocyte infusion donor (not recorded which). It is not recorded whose cells these are; they may come from a transplant donor. CDR3 in amino acids: CASRSGSISGANVLTF. The CDR3 DNA reads TGTGCCAGCAGATCTGGGTCCATCTCTGGGGCCAACGTCCTGACTTTC.